This TCR beta chain was identified in a study of T cell changes during pregnancy in multiple sclerosis. This CDR3 contains 17 residues. Losses at the gene ends were 6 bases for V and 3 bases for J; bases not matched to a gene: 14. Looked up from germline, CDR1 is MNHNS and CDR2 is SASEGT. Measured with immunoSEQ multiplex PCR; TCRdb has only the in-frame clones, and not every one. The sample holds 40,000 to 50,000 clones, roughly 89% seen once. The gene calls are TRBV6-1 and TRBJ1-2; 9 positions match TRBD1. The sequence derives from a female donor with multiple sclerosis, enrolled in a pregnancy study. The material sequenced was CD4+ T cells from peripheral blood mononuclear cells, taken in the first trimester of pregnancy. CDR3 sequence reads: CASSEQGATLVDYGYTF. As DNA, the CDR3 is TGTGCCAGCAGCGAACAGGGGGCTACGCTTGTTGACTATGGCTACACCTTC.